The 21 T cell receptor beta chains given below trace back to one sample, sequenced in a study of regulatory T cells in long-lasting Graves disease. The time point is: newly diagnosed GD, antithyroid drugs for less than 3 months. RNA from PBMCs was the source of the TCR library. Arm-PCR of CDR3 regions with iRepertoire HTBI primers generated TCR beta libraries. TCRdb independently ran MiXCR on the multiplex PCR reads; one entry per CDR3 protein. The sample lists around 240,000 distinct CDR3 sequences; about 20% were seen once. These same data were also listed under a study on T cells in Graves' hyperthyroidism and ophthalmopathy.

The specimen was peripheral blood mononuclear cells (PBMCs), collected at new diagnosis, from a patient treated with antithyroid drugs. The receptor set was obtained from a woman aged 30 to 39 with Graves disease.

The chain carries TRBV4-1 and TRBJ1-2; 9 nucleotides agree with TRBD1. In germline, CDR1 is MGHRA, CDR2 YSYEKL. The CDR3 contains 14 residues. V shed 11 bases and J 5 bases; nucleotides not matched to a gene: 12. The CDR3 loop is CASAMGQGGYGYTF. CDR3 coding DNA: TGCGCCTCCGCCATGGGACAGGGTGGGTATGGCTACACCTTC.

This clonotype came up a few times. The V call is TRBV18, the J call TRBJ1-1; tentative D call: TRBD1 (6 bases). The germline V gene has CDR1 KGHSH and CDR2 LQKENI. Between the trimmed V and J ends, which lost 3 bases and 2 bases, there was a span of 10 bases. There are 14 residues in the CDR3. For the CDR3, the DNA is TGTGCCAGCTCACCCAACAGGGAAAACACTGAAGCTTTCTTT. This encodes CASSPNRENTEAFF.

This clonotype was found many times. V usage is TRBV5-1 and J usage is TRBJ2-1; 14 nucleotides line up with TRBD2. This CDR3 has 16 amino acids. V lost 4 bases, J lost 7 bases, and 7 bases stayed unmatched. Germline loops: CDR1 SGHRS, CDR2 YFSETQ. The CDR3 nucleotides read TGCGCCAGCAGCCCCGACGGGACTAGCGGGGGTAATGAGCAGTTCTTC. Translation gives CASSPDGTSGGNEQFF.

The rearrangement joins TRBV4-1 to TRBJ2-1; D tentatively fits TRBD1 or TRBD2 (5 bases each). The CDR3 runs 19 residues. Trimming removed 2 bases at V and 0 bases at J, with 20 bases between. Germline V gene lookup returns CDR1 MGHRA and CDR2 YSYEKL. The CDR3 spells CASSQLTPAGAPSYNEQFF. CDR3 in DNA: TGCGCCAGCAGCCAACTGACTCCCGCCGGGGCCCCCTCCTACAATGAGCAGTTCTTC.

This clonotype appeared many times. J is TRBJ2-1 and V is TRBV7-2; no clear D. This CDR3 has 15 amino acids. With 2 bases removed from V and 4 bases from J, the gap between germline ends came to 12 bases. The germline gives CDR1 SGHTA, CDR2 FQGNSA. This CDR3 is CASSLQVTSYNEQFF. The DNA of the CDR3 is TGTGCCAGCAGCTTACAGGTAACCTCGTACAATGAGCAGTTCTTC.

The rearrangement links TRBV27 to TRBJ2-3, with D maybe TRBD2 (5 bases). This CDR3 comprises 15 residues. V was pared by 7 bases and J by 0 bases, with 14 bases between. The germline gives CDR1 MNHEY, CDR2 SMNVEV (reference sequence). The CDR3 region has the DNA TGTGCCAGCAAGAGGCGGGTTGCGAGCACAGATACGCAGTATTTT. Translation gives CASKRRVASTDTQYF.

This clonotype has a handful of counts. The chain has TRBV6-2 or TRBV6-3 and TRBJ1-1; TRBD1 matches 7 bases. CDR1 is MNHEY and CDR2 is SVGEGT in the germline V gene. The J segment lost 1 base and the V segment lost 6 bases, leaving 8 bases of the junction unmatched. The CDR3 is 15 residues long. The CDR3 is CASSVPRQGNTEAFF. CDR3 DNA: TGTGCCAGCAGCGTCCCTCGACAGGGGAACACTGAAGCTTTCTTT.

The CDR3 loop is CASWDRGYFSGANVLTF. In DNA, the CDR3 is TGTGCCAGCTGGGACAGGGGCTATTTCTCTGGGGCCAACGTCCTGACTTTC. The chain links TRBV2 to TRBJ2-6; 10 bases are shared with TRBD1. Germline V gene lookup returns CDR1 SNHLY and CDR2 FYNNEI. V dropped 8 bases and J dropped 0; count of bases not matched to a gene: 7. The CDR3 consists of 17 residues.

This clonotype appeared a few times. A much larger clone is a single base away; this may be a read error. This chain uses TRBV2 with TRBJ2-3; TRBD2 matches 12 bases. Germline loops: CDR1 SNHLY, CDR2 FYNNEI. With 0 bases clipped from V and 2 bases from J, the junction kept 12 bases outside the gene matches. CDR3 length equals 20 residues. CDR3 region: CASSEALLASGRAITDTQYF. The DNA of the CDR3 is TGTGCCAGCAGTGAAGCGCTTCTGGCTAGCGGGAGGGCCATCACAGATACGCAGTATTTT.

This clonotype came up many times. The rearrangement links TRBV10-3 to TRBJ1-6; TRBD1 might be the D (5 bases). The CDR3 contains 15 residues. The germline gives CDR1 ENHRY, CDR2 SYGVKD. CDR3 amino acids: CAAGEQGSPYKPLHF. CDR3 nucleotides: TGTGCGGCCGGTGAGCAGGGCAGCCCCTACAAACCCCTCCACTTT.

This clonotype occurred once. The rearrangement joins TRBV11-2 to TRBJ1-1, with D possibly TRBD1 on 5 matching bases. The germline CDR1 and CDR2 sequences are SGHAT and FQNNGV. V shed 4 bases and J shed 2 bases, with 11 bases lying between them. The CDR3 covers 14 residues. This CDR3 is CASSWGGINTEAFF. CDR3 nucleotide sequence: TGTGCCAGCAGCTGGGGGGGGATTAACACTGAAGCTTTCTTT.

This chain uses TRBV5-1 with TRBJ2-5; TRBD1 matches 9 bases. V was pared by 1 base and J by 5 bases, with 3 bases of the junction left unmatched. CDR1 is SGHRS and CDR2 is YFSETQ in the germline V gene. CDR3 size: 14 residues. This CDR3 reads CASSLSGTGETQYF. In DNA form, the CDR3 reads TGCGCCAGCAGCTTGTCCGGGACAGGGGAGACCCAGTACTTC.

This clonotype was observed at least ten times. V and J are TRBV7-6 and TRBJ2-1; 8 positions agree with TRBD2. V lost 5 bases, J lost 4 bases, and 7 bases stayed unmatched. CDR3 length: 15 residues. Germline lookup yields CDR1 SGHVS and CDR2 FNYEAQ. CDR3 in amino acids: CASSLGLVTYNEQFF. CDR3 DNA sequence: TGTGCCAGCAGCCTGGGACTAGTTACGTACAATGAGCAGTTCTTC. Variable domain in full (rest from reference TRBV7-6 and TRBJ2-1): GAGVSQSPRYKVTKRGQDVALRCDPISGHVSLYWYRQALGQGPEFLTYFNYEAQQDKSGLPNDRFSAERPEGSISTLTIQRTEQRDSAMYRCASSLGLVTYNEQFFGPGTRLTVL.

Concerning this clonotype itself: This sequence is one base from a far larger clone and is likely a read error. The chain carries TRBV4-2 and TRBJ1-5, with D perhaps TRBD1 (6 bases). Trimming removed 3 bases at V and 3 bases at J, with 6 bases between. CDR3 length: 13 amino acids. Germline CDR1 reads LGHNA; CDR2 reads YNFKEQ. CDR3 in amino acids: CASSQGANQPQHF. The CDR3 DNA reads TGTGCCAGCAGCCAGGGGGCCAATCAGCCCCAGCATTTT.

This clonotype was seen ten or more times. The chain couples TRBV12-3 or TRBV12-4 to TRBJ1-1; 10 nucleotides agree with TRBD1. This CDR3 is built from 11 residues. V lost 6 bases to trimming and J lost 13 bases; unmatched junction nucleotides: 5. CDR3 sequence: CASRDRGQVFF. The CDR3 region has the DNA TGTGCCAGCAGAGACAGGGGGCAGGTTTTCTTT.

The table lists this clonotype with a count of one. V is TRBV7-6 and J is TRBJ2-1; 7 positions agree with TRBD2. V shed 4 bases, J shed 1 base, and the junction held 7 bases outside the gene matches. The CDR3 consists of 16 residues. Germline V gene sequence: CDR1 SGHVS, CDR2 FNYEAQ. The CDR3 loop is CASSYGARGSYNEQFF. Written as DNA, the CDR3 is TGTGCCAGCAGCTACGGAGCGCGGGGGTCCTACAATGAGCAGTTCTTC.

This clonotype appeared many times. V is TRBV18 and J is TRBJ1-4, with D tentatively TRBD1 (5 bases). The ends were cut back, 3 bases at V and 10 bases at J, with 15 bases in the middle. The length of the CDR3 is 14 residues. Germline lookup yields CDR1 KGHSH and CDR2 LQKENI. CDR3 sequence: CASSPETARGKLFF. CDR3 DNA sequence: TGTGCCAGCTCACCGGAAACGGCGAGGGGAAAACTGTTTTTT.

Many counts were recorded for this clonotype. This rearrangement joins TRBV12-3 or TRBV12-4 to TRBJ1-1, with TRBD1 as a possible D gene (5 bases). V was pared by 8 bases and J by 3 bases, with 13 bases between. The CDR3 totals 13 residues. CDR3 amino acids: CASGRGRDTEAFF. CDR3 in DNA: TGTGCCAGCGGGCGGGGGAGGGACACTGAAGCTTTCTTT.

There are many counts of this clonotype. The rearrangement uses TRBV6-2 or TRBV6-3 and TRBJ2-7; D is perhaps TRBD2 (5 bases). Between the trimmed V and J ends, which lost 10 bases and 5 bases, there was a span of 12 bases. The CDR3 runs to 11 residues. Per the germline V gene, CDR1 is MNHEY and CDR2 is SVGEGT. Written as DNA, the CDR3 is TGTGCCATCTCAAGAGGGAACGAGCAGTACTTC. Residues: CAISRGNEQYF.

This chain connects TRBV7-2 to TRBJ2-7, with 12 bases fitting TRBD1. J lost 5 bases, V lost 3 bases, and 2 bases had no gene match. The CDR3 length is 14 residues. Germline CDR1 is SGHTA and CDR2 is FQGNSA. CDR3 in amino acids: CASSLGTGGNEQYF. DNA for the CDR3: TGTGCCAGCAGCTTGGGGACAGGGGGCAACGAGCAGTACTTC.

The rearrangement links TRBV4-1 to TRBJ2-7, with D possibly being TRBD1 or TRBD2 (5 bases each). CDR3 length equals 15 residues. V lost 0 bases, J lost 3 bases, and 12 bases lay in between. Looked up from germline, CDR1 is MGHRA and CDR2 is YSYEKL. CDR3 protein: CASSQEVEGLYEQYF. The CDR3 DNA follows: TGCGCCAGCAGCCAAGAAGTAGAGGGGCTCTACGAGCAGTACTTC.